The clone carrying this T cell receptor beta chain was counted a few times. The antigen is undetermined. Tagging with unique molecular identifiers was applied to individual cDNA molecules. TCRdb re-called the 5' RACE reads with MiXCR, one entry per CDR3 protein. The sample records about 80,000 distinct CDR3 sequences, around 10% being singletons. CDR1 SNHLY and CDR2 FYNNEI come from the germline V gene. Trimming removed 8 bases at V and 2 bases at J, with 15 bases between. The CDR3 runs to 15 residues. The sample originates from a study of early T cells in non-severe SARS-CoV-2 infection. Study overall: The chains were unpaired, and the sequenced material was bulk RNA from unsorted whole blood. General study findings and limits: Anti-spike CD8 responses were favored by VDJdb matching, which missed private and CD4 specificities.

The source was whole blood, collected at baseline. The sequence derives from an adult who was a healthcare worker with PCR-confirmed SARS-CoV-2 infection or an uninfected control (not recorded which). The donor label of this sample is uncertain. The V gene is TRBV2, the J gene TRBJ2-2; the D is unclear. The CDR3 nucleotides are TGTGCCAGCGGTGCAAGGGCAGCTAACACCGGGGAGCTGTTTTTT. Translating it yields CASGARAANTGELFF.